This T cell receptor (beta chain) was identified in a study of T-cell memory formation after mild COVID-19. Across the study: TCR clusters were mostly confined to one donor each. Study-wide findings and caveats: Pre-infection memory carried some responding clones, suggesting that cross-reactive memory joined. Contracting CD4+ clones were located mainly in CM and EM, and CD8+ clones in EMRA. Clones shrinking from day 15 to 85 showed even CD4/CD8 mixes; later expanders tilted CD4+.

This CDR3 has 14 residues. Trimming cost V 8 bases and J 3 bases, with 16 bases left between them. Germline lookup yields CDR1 SGHTA and CDR2 FQGNSA. Many counts were recorded for this clonotype. Its antigen remains unknown. TCRdb recomputed calls from the 5' RACE reads with MiXCR, one row per CDR3 protein. The sample includes around 310,000 distinct CDR3 sequences, approximately 22% seen only once; the top ten take around 20%. This receptor was taken from a man younger than 35 who had mild COVID-19 (a few samples of this study predate the infection). Cell type and time point are not known. Sequenced sample: PBMCs or a T cell subset sorted from them (not recorded which). This chain links TRBV7-2 with TRBJ1-1, with a weak D call TRBD1 (6 bases). Here the CDR3 reads CASRIITGYTEAFF. The CDR3, as DNA: TGTGCCAGCCGCATAATTACAGGGTACACTGAAGCTTTCTTT.